The 17 T cell receptor beta chains listed next were all sequenced from one sample in a study of T cell responses to AZD1222 COVID-19 vaccine. Produced via immunoSEQ multiplex PCR; TCRdb's table is partial and in-frame only. The repertoire holds 140,000 or so clones, with about 92% as singletons. Sequenced material: peripheral blood, taken on day 0 of AZD1222 vaccination. The receptors derive from an adult in good health.

J is TRBJ1-2 and V is TRBV6-5; D is ambiguous. From germline, CDR1 is MNHEY and CDR2 SVGAGI. V was pared by 4 bases and J by 8 bases, with 20 bases between. The CDR3 spans 15 residues. CDR3 amino acids: CASSSPVSIRQGYTF. The CDR3 DNA sequence: TGTGCCAGCAGTTCCCCGGTCTCCATTCGGCAGGGCTACACCTTC.

The rearrangement links TRBV3-1 (or the pseudogene TRBV3-2) to TRBJ2-1; 13 bases are shared with TRBD2. V trimming: 1 base; J trimming: 10 bases; junction bases outside the gene matches: 4. The CDR3 has 15 residues. The germline gives CDR1 LGHDT, CDR2 YNNKEL (reference sequence). The CDR3 nucleotides are TGTGCCAGCAGCCAAGGACTAGCGGGGGGTAGGGAGCAGTTCTTC. As protein: CASSQGLAGGREQFF.

The CDR3, as DNA: TGTGCCAGCAGCGAGGCGGCGGTCGAGCAGTACTTC. It specifies CASSEAAVEQYF. This rearrangement joins TRBV7-9 to TRBJ2-7; the D is unclear. The CDR3 is 12 amino acids. The germline V gene has CDR1 SEHNR and CDR2 FQNEAQ (reference sequence). Trimming removed 5 bases from V and 6 bases from J, with 11 bases in between.

The rearrangement links TRBV18 to TRBJ1-1, with 7 bases matching TRBD1. From germline, CDR1 is KGHSH and CDR2 LQKENI. Trimming at V came to 2 bases and at J to 8 bases, leaving 5 bases not matched to a gene. The CDR3 is made up of 13 amino acids. CDR3 region: CASSPVQDREAFF. CDR3 DNA: TGTGCCAGCTCACCAGTGCAGGACAGGGAAGCTTTCTTT.

The rearrangement joins TRBV5-5 to TRBJ2-7; no clear D. This CDR3 comprises 12 residues. Between the trimmed V and J ends, which lost 0 bases and 12 bases, there was a span of 13 bases. The germline V gene encodes CDR1 SGHKS and CDR2 YYEKEE (reference sequence). CDR3 sequence: CASSLVAQPLYF. The CDR3, as DNA: TGTGCCAGCAGCTTGGTCGCCCAGCCCTTGTACTTC.

This clone came up once. The chain carries TRBV5-1 and TRBJ1-3, with D possibly TRBD1 on 5 matching bases. This CDR3 is 16 amino acids long. Germline V CDR1 and CDR2: SGHRS, YFSETQ. Between the trimmed V and J ends, which lost 0 bases and 4 bases, there was a span of 14 bases. Written as DNA, the CDR3 is TGCGCCAGCAGCTTGGGGTCCGTTCGACAGGGAAACACCATATATTTT. Translated, it gives CASSLGSVRQGNTIYF.

This chain links TRBV3-1 (or the pseudogene TRBV3-2) with TRBJ2-1; 9 bases fit TRBD2. The V gene end was trimmed by 5 bases and the J gene end by 3 bases; junction bases not matched to a gene: 5. The CDR3 has 15 amino acids. Per germline, CDR1 LGHDT and CDR2 YNNKEL (reference sequence). CDR3 DNA sequence: TGTGCCAGCAGCTTGCGGGGGGGCCGCTACAATGAGCAGTTCTTC. Amino acids: CASSLRGGRYNEQFF.

The chain joins TRBV5-6 to TRBJ2-7; D might be TRBD1 (6 bases). The germline gives CDR1 SGHDT, CDR2 YYEEEE. The CDR3 length is 18 residues. Trimming shortened V by 2 bases and J by 0 bases, and 21 bases separated the two germline ends. CDR3 nucleotide sequence: TGTGCCAGCAGCTTCCAAAGGCTCGGTTCGGACAGCTCCTACGAGCAGTACTTC. Its translation: CASSFQRLGSDSSYEQYF.

This clone has only one observation. V is TRBV5-1 and J is TRBJ2-7, with D possibly matching TRBD2 (6 bases). CDR3 length: 15 amino acids. V was clipped by 0 bases and J by 3 bases, with 13 bases between them. Germline CDR1 and CDR2: SGHRS and YFSETQ. CDR3 nucleotide sequence: TGCGCCAGCAGCTTGGCGCGGGGCCACTTCTACGAGCAGTACTTC. Encoded protein: CASSLARGHFYEQYF.

The chain uses TRBV9 and TRBJ2-1, with D tentatively TRBD1 (6 bases). This CDR3 is 14 amino acids long. CDR1 and CDR2 from the germline V gene are SGDLS and YYNGEE. The V and J ends lost 3 bases and 5 bases respectively, with 12 bases between them. The CDR3 spells CASSGRTENNEQFF. For the CDR3, the DNA is TGTGCCAGCAGCGGAAGGACAGAGAACAATGAGCAGTTCTTC. The full variable domain, with the rest looked up from reference TRBV9 and TRBJ2-1, is DSGVTQTPKHLITATGQRVTLRCSPRSGDLSVYWYQQSLDQGLQFLIQYYNGEERAKGNILERFSAQQFPDLHSELNLSSLELGDSALYFCASSGRTENNEQFFGPGTRLTVL.

V gene TRBV7-2 combines with J gene TRBJ2-1, with TRBD1 matching over 10 bases. The CDR3 spans 14 residues. Germline values: CDR1 SGHTA, CDR2 FQGNSA. J gave up 7 bases and V 7 bases, and 7 bases lay outside the gene matches. The CDR3 sequence: CASILDRGRNEQFF. Here the CDR3 DNA reads TGTGCCAGCATCTTGGACAGGGGGAGGAATGAGCAGTTCTTC.

V and J are TRBV29-1 and TRBJ1-5; 11 nucleotides agree with TRBD1. V trimming: 4 bases; J trimming: 6 bases; junction bases outside the gene matches: 8. CDR3 length equals 15 residues. Germline loops: CDR1 SQVTM, CDR2 ANQGSEA. The CDR3 DNA reads as TGCAGCGTTGGGGGACAGGGGGGAGGAGGTCAGCCCCAGCATTTT. This translates into CSVGGQGGGGQPQHF.

In this sample, this clone turned up a few times. J is TRBJ2-6 and V is TRBV5-1, with D possibly TRBD1 on 6 matching bases. Between the trimmed V and J ends, which lost 4 bases and 4 bases, there was a span of 15 bases. The germline gives CDR1 SGHRS, CDR2 YFSETQ. The CDR3 has 16 residues. The CDR3 nucleotides are TGCGCCAGCAGCCGGGACACAGGGACCGGGGCCAACGTCCTGACTTTC. This encodes CASSRDTGTGANVLTF.

This rearrangement joins TRBV18 to TRBJ2-3, with TRBD1 matching over 9 bases. This CDR3 is built from 14 residues. Trimming took 8 bases from V and 3 from J; bases not matched to a gene: 6. CDR1 is KGHSH and CDR2 is LQKENI in the germline V gene. CDR3 protein: CASLPGQGTDTQYF. Written as DNA, the CDR3 is TGTGCCAGCCTCCCCGGACAGGGGACAGATACGCAGTATTTT.

The chain couples TRBV10-3 to TRBJ1-4; weak D call: TRBD1 (5 bases). Germline V gives CDR1 ENHRY, CDR2 SYGVKD. The germline V and J ends were trimmed by 3 bases and 0 bases, with 11 bases remaining between them. The CDR3 covers 16 residues. In nucleotides, the CDR3 is TGTGCCATCAGTGACCCGGGACCGGCAACTAATGAAAAACTGTTTTTT. Residues: CAISDPGPATNEKLFF.

This chain uses TRBV5-5 with TRBJ2-7; TRBD1 is a possible D gene (5 bases). From germline, CDR1 is SGHKS and CDR2 YYEKEE (reference sequence). V lost 1 base and J lost 5, with 13 bases in between. The CDR3 consists of 14 residues. Written as DNA, the CDR3 is TGTGCCAGCAGCTTGTACTACAGGTCCCACGAGCAGTACTTC. Translated: CASSLYYRSHEQYF.

The chain is built from TRBV9 and TRBJ2-3; D possibly corresponds to TRBD1 (6 bases). CDR3 size: 15 residues. Deletions cut 4 bases from V and 2 bases from J, with 14 bases between. Germline V gene lookup returns CDR1 SGDLS and CDR2 YYNGEE. The CDR3 region is CASSSGAVLTDTQYF. The CDR3, as DNA: TGTGCCAGCAGCTCAGGGGCGGTTCTCACAGATACGCAGTATTTT.